This TCR beta chain was sequenced in a study of regulatory dendritic cells for organ transplantation. The CDR3 is made up of 14 amino acids. Trimming at V came to 4 bases and at J to 5 bases, leaving 5 bases not matched to a gene. CDR1 is SGHNT and CDR2 is YYREEE in the germline V gene (reference sequence). Clones were read by immunoSEQ multiplex PCR, and TCRdb kept only the in-frame ones, dropping some. The profile shows under 45,000 clones, about 89% of them singletons. CD4+ or CD8+ T cells were sorted as naive CD45RA+ or memory CD45RO+. The chain combines TRBV5-4 with TRBJ1-1; 10 bases are shared with TRBD1. Sequencing was performed on naive CD4+ T cells from blood. Subset denoted: CD45RA+ naive T cells. The sequence was collected from a human donor in good health. The CDR3 DNA reads as TGTGCCAGCAGCCGACAGGGGGCCCTGACTGAAGCTTTCTTT. Amino acids: CASSRQGALTEAFF.